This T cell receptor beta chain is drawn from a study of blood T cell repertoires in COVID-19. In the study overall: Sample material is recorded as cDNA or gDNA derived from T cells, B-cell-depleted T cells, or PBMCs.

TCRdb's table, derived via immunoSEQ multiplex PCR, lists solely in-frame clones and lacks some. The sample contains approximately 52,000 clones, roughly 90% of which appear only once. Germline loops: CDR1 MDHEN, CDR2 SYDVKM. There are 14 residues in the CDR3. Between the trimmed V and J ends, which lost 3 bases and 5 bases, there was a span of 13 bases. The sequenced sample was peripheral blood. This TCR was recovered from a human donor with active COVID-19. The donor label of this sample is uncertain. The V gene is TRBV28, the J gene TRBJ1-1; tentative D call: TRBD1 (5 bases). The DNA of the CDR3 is TGTGCCAGCAGTTTCTTTCGCAGGGATACTGAAGCTTTCTTT. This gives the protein CASSFFRRDTEAFF.